This TCR beta chain was documented in a study of control samples from healthy donors and cancer patients. The germline V gene encodes CDR1 MGHRA and CDR2 YSYEKL. CDR3 length: 14 residues. Deletions cut 4 bases from V and 8 bases from J, with 15 bases between. A single count supports this clone. Profiling relied on immunoSEQ multiplex PCR, and the TCRdb table lists in-frame clones only, not all of them. The sample lists 150,000 to 200,000 clones; more than 90% were seen once. This clonotype originated in a man aged 25 to 40 in good health. J is TRBJ2-4 and V is TRBV4-1; tentatively, D is TRBD1 (5 bases). Material: blood. The CDR3 reads CASSRTQAADIQYF. CDR3 nucleotides: TGCGCCAGCAGCCGGACACAAGCCGCGGACATTCAGTACTTC.